This T cell receptor (beta chain) derives from a study of blood T cell repertoires in COVID-19. Germline CDR1 is LGHNA and CDR2 is YSLEER. The CDR3 runs 15 residues. Trimming took 3 bases from V and 3 from J, leaving 12 bases between them. As handled by the study authors: Researchers report that nucleated cell counts were estimated from reference gene primer amplification. Sequenced by immunoSEQ multiplex PCR; TCRdb stores in-frame clones only, minus some. V, J and clone size are taken as reported in that table, and D and trimming were inferred from the DNA itself. The sample lists 150,000 to 200,000 clones, about 88% occurring once. Participant-given clinical history determined each cohort assignment. Two consecutive negative NP/OP PCR tests, clearance, or resolved symptoms defined Cohort 3 recovery.

Sequences were obtained from PBMCs or T cells enriched from blood (not recorded which). This TCR derives from a woman under 30 who had recovered from COVID-19. The chain couples TRBV4-3 to TRBJ1-5; D is ambiguous. As DNA, the CDR3 is TGCGCCAGCAGCCATCTTCGACACCTCAATCAGCCCCAGCATTTT. It specifies CASSHLRHLNQPQHF.